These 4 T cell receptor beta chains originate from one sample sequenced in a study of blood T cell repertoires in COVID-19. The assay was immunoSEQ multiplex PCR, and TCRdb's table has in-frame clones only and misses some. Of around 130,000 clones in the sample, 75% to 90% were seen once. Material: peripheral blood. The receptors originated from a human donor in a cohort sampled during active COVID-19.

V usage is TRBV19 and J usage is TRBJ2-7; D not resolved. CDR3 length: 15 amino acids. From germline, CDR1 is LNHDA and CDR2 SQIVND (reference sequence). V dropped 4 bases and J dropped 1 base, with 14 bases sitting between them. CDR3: CASSSQWAPSYEQYF. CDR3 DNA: TGTGCCAGTAGTAGTCAGTGGGCCCCTTCCTACGAGCAGTACTTC.

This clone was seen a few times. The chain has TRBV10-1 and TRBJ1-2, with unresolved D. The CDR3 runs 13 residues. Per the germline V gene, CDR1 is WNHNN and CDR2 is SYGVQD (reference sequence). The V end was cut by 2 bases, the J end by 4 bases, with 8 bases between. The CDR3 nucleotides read TGCGCCAGCAGTGAGCTTCGGAGCTATGGCTACACCTTC. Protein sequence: CASSELRSYGYTF.

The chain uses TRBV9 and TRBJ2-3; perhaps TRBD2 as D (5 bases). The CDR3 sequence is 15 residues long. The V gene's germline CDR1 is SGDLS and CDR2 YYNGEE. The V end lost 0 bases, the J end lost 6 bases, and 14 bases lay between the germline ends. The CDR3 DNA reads TGTGCCAGCAGCGTAGAGGCTAGCCGGAGGGATACGCAGTATTTT. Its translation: CASSVEASRRDTQYF.

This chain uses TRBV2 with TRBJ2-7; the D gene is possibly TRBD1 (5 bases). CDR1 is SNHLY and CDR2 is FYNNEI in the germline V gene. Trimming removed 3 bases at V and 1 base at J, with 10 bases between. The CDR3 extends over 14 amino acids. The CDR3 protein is CASSDRVRSYEQYF. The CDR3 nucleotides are TGTGCCAGCAGTGACAGGGTTAGGTCCTACGAGCAGTACTTC.